This TCR beta chain stems from a study of shared clonotypes between healthy human individuals. Study-wide results and caveats: In the sorted subsets, rarefaction showed sequencing was incomplete despite large depth. Roughly 5% of naive CD4 clonotypes were shared across a handful of donors. Generally, naive subsets came out with larger estimated richness than memory subsets.

Participating donors were healthy, HIV-negative adults free of recent acute infections or vaccinations. Assay used: immunoSEQ multiplex PCR; TCRdb lists only in-frame clones, some missing. Among under 2,500,000 clones, under 97% were seen once, and the ten largest hold around 0.13%. Trimming cost V 1 base and J 1 base, with 8 bases left between them. In germline, CDR1 is SEHNR, CDR2 FQNEAQ (reference sequence). CDR3 size: 14 residues. Concerning this clone itself: Its antigen is undetermined. In the same sample, other DNA sequences code for this CDR3.

The chain is built from TRBV7-9 and TRBJ2-7; D possibly corresponds to TRBD1 (6 bases). The clonotype was recovered from a man aged 18-30 years in good health. Sequencing input: naive CD4+ T cells sorted from blood. Noted subset: CD45RA+ positively selected. CDR3 bases: TGTGCCAGCAGCTTAGGAGGACAGTCCTACGAGCAGTACTTC. This translates into CASSLGGQSYEQYF.